This T cell receptor (beta chain) stems from a study of shared clonotypes between healthy human individuals. Overall study results and limits: Sequencing depth was expected to affect clonotype sharing among donors. A small donor pool kept down the genetic and exposure-history diversity that was represented.

Sequencing of unsorted PBMC DNA was carried out using ten immunoSEQ deep assay plates. The authors' processing: ImmunoSEQ output lacked quality scores and full-length reads, limiting matched filtering. The data were produced by immunoSEQ multiplex PCR, yet TCRdb's version contains in-frame clones alone and is incomplete. V, J and clone size were drawn from that table, and D and trimming were deduced from the DNA. The sample includes roughly 500,000 clones, about 84% of them seen just once. With regard to this clone: Antigen specificity is unknown.

The CDR3 has 15 amino acids. Trimming removed 7 bases at V and 2 bases at J, with 14 bases between. Germline CDR1 MNHEY, CDR2 SMNVEV (reference sequence). This clonotype was sampled from a woman in her thirties or forties in good health. Some clones in this sample may be carry-over from other donors' samples. Material: PBMCs. The chain combines TRBV27 with TRBJ2-2; no firm D call. The CDR3 here is CASTLDGINTGELFF. The CDR3 nucleotides read TGTGCCAGCACTCTGGACGGCATTAACACCGGGGAGCTGTTTTTT.